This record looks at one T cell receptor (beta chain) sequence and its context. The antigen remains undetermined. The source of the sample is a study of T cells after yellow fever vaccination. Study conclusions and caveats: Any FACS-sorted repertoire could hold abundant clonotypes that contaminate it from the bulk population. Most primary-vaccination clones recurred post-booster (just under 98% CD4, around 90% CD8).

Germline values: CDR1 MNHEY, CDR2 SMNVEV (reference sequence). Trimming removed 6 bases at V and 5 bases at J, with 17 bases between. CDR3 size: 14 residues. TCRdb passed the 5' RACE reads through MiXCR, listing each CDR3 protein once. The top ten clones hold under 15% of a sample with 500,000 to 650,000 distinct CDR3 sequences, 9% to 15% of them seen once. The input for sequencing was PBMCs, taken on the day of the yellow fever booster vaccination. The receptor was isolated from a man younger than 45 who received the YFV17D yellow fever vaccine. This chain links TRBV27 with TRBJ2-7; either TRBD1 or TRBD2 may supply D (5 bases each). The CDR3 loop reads CASRVTEGLNEQYF. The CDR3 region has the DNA TGTGCCAGCAGGGTAACAGAGGGGCTAAACGAGCAGTACTTC.